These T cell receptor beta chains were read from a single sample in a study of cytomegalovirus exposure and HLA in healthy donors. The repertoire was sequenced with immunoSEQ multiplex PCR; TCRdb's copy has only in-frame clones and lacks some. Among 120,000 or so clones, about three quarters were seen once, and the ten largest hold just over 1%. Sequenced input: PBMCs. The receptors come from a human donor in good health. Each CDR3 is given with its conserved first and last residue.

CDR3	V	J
CASSLSPSTRLFF	TRBV28	TRBJ1-4
CASSPNLATGDGYTF	TRBV18	TRBJ1-2
CSVESGQAQYF	TRBV29-1	TRBJ2-3
CASSQDGSANTGELFF	TRBV14	TRBJ2-2
CASSLGGGTGGVGYTF	TRBV5-1	TRBJ1-2
CASSEGGLLGSGNTIYF	TRBV25-1	TRBJ1-3
CASSPRGGATNEKLFF	TRBV2	TRBJ1-4
CASSPGGPYEQYF	TRBV27	TRBJ2-7
CASSNVGGIYGYTF	TRBV19	TRBJ1-2
CAISPTGENTIYF	TRBV10-3	TRBJ1-3
CASSSPGSAFGGSPLHF	TRBV4-2	TRBJ1-6
CASSAERNEQFF	TRBV7-9	TRBJ2-1
CASSQEDGEGSISFF	TRBV4-1	TRBJ1-1
CSAITGVTEAFF	TRBV29-1	TRBJ1-1
CASDQGVYTEAFF	TRBV7-9	TRBJ1-1
CASSIISTDSGNTIYF	TRBV19	TRBJ1-3
CASSVSEGGGYQETQYF	TRBV9	TRBJ2-5
CASSLAQGSGYTF	TRBV5-4	TRBJ1-2
CASSWIGQGHTEAFF	TRBV5-4	TRBJ1-1
CASSPVNTEAFF	TRBV11-2	TRBJ1-1
CASSWGHEQYF	TRBV6-5	TRBJ2-7
CASSLVGSSYEQYF	TRBV7-9	TRBJ2-7
CASSYEGGLNSPLHF	TRBV6-5	TRBJ1-6
CASSFRQDDGYTF	TRBV7-2	TRBJ1-2
CASSEVRAGSNQPQHF	TRBV2	TRBJ1-5
CASSEGQEQANTGELFF	TRBV2	TRBJ2-2
CASSVSSGGFQTFPSTDTQYF	TRBV9	TRBJ2-3
CASSSRGGGGKDNEQFF	TRBV5-1	TRBJ2-1
CASSWDRGGYGYTF	TRBV5-4	TRBJ1-2
CASQAGGFEDEQYF	TRBV6-6	TRBJ2-7
CASSQAYRLAGGGELFF	TRBV4-2	TRBJ2-2
CASSLVGDRGTEAFF	TRBV5-1	TRBJ1-1
CASSYGTVNEQFF	TRBV27	TRBJ2-1
CASRPGLAGYNEQFF	TRBV4-2	TRBJ2-1
CASSFAGGNEKLFF	TRBV28	TRBJ1-4
CASSYLSGVANSPLHF	TRBV6-5	TRBJ1-6
CASSIGHFNEKLFF	TRBV19	TRBJ1-4
CASSLGWGRFSYEQYF	TRBV27	TRBJ2-7
CASSQEGQGTSEQYF	TRBV4-1	-
CATTTSRKSQYF	TRBV6-1	TRBJ2-3
CAISDTGTSGGYEQYF	TRBV10-3	TRBJ2-7
CASSFFSGGAGEQFF	TRBV5-1	TRBJ2-1
CASSLAVGNTIYF	TRBV5-6	TRBJ1-3
CASSSQGARSPLHF	TRBV6-5	TRBJ1-6
CASSPTQAISYNEQFF	TRBV7-7	TRBJ2-1
CASSRAGTGNSPLHF	TRBV4-2	TRBJ1-6
CASSLARNTEAFF	TRBV7-6	TRBJ1-1
CASSSPGQGLNTIYF	TRBV7-9	TRBJ1-3
CASRSSGLRETQYF	TRBV2	TRBJ2-5
CASSLDSRAPGPQHF	TRBV7-8	TRBJ1-5
CASSYGTSGTGELFF	TRBV6-5	TRBJ2-2
CSSRGYNEQFF	TRBV6-1	TRBJ2-1
CASSMSQAYEQYF	TRBV19	TRBJ2-7